This T cell receptor (beta chain) was captured by sequencing in a study of shared clonotypes between healthy human individuals. The study's findings and limits: Non-shared clonotypes were found to have lower generation probabilities than the clonotypes that were shared by all four of the sorted-subset donors. Rarefaction showed sorted-subset sequencing was incomplete despite large depth.

Naivety among CD8 cells was defined by CD45RO negativity and positive CCR7 selection, thereby excluding terminally differentiated effector memory CD45RA+ cells. Comment on this clone: Its antigen remains unidentified.

The CDR3 spans 14 residues. V lost 8 bases and J lost 9, with 20 bases in between. Per the germline V gene, CDR1 is MNHEY and CDR2 is SMNVEV (reference sequence). The assay was immunoSEQ multiplex PCR, and TCRdb's table has in-frame clones only and misses some. This sample has about 2 million clones, with about 94% found just once. The sequence came from a man aged 18 to 35 in good health. Sequences were obtained from naive CD8+ T cells sorted from blood. The V call is TRBV27, the J call TRBJ1-5; D gene ambiguous. The CDR3 is CASRPRTDFWPQHF. In DNA form, the CDR3 reads TGTGCCAGCCGGCCCCGGACGGACTTTTGGCCCCAGCATTTT.